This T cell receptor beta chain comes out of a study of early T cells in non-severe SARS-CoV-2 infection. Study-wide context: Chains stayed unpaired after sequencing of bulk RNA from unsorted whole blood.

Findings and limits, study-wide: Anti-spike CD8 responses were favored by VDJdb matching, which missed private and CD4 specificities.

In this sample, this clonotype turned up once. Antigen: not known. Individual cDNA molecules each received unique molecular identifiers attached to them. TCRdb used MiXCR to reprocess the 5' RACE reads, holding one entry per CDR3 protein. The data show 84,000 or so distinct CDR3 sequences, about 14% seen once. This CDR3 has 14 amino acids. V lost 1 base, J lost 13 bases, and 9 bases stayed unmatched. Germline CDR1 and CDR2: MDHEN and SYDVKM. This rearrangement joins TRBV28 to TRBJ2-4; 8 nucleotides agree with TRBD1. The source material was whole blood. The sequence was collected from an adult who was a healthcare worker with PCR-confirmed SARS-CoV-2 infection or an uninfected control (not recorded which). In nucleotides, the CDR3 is TGTGCCAGCAGTTTATTCCCCGGGACAGGTCCACAGTACTTC. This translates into CASSLFPGTGPQYF.